This is a list of T cell receptor beta chains from one sample in a study of identifying expanded T cells in peripheral blood. Sequencing was performed with immunoSEQ multiplex PCR; in TCRdb, only in-frame clones are kept and a portion is missing. The sample holds some 96,000 clones, 75% to 90% seen once. Source material: blood. Receptor source: a person aged 18-70 years in good health. The CDR3 runs from the conserved cysteine through the conserved F or W. A D gene is named only where the DNA matches it firmly. Clone size is not always given. Where it is, it says once, few, many or a class for expanded clones.

V	D	J	size	CDR3	DNA
TRBV7-9	TRBD1	TRBJ1-5	.	CASSLFPGQSNQPQHF	TGTGCCAGCAGCTTATTTCCGGGACAGAGCAATCAGCCCCAGCATTTT
TRBV7-9	.	TRBJ2-7	once	CASTFTGVLDEQYF	TGTGCCAGCACCTTTACCGGGGTACTAGACGAGCAGTACTTC
TRBV29-1	.	TRBJ2-1	.	CSVEGGGIRNGQFF	TGCAGCGTTGAGGGAGGGGGGATCCGCAATGGGCAGTTCTTC
TRBV27	.	TRBJ1-1	few	CASSLRQNTEAFF	TGTGCCAGCAGTCTTAGACAGAACACTGAAGCTTTCTTT
TRBV5-1	TRBD1	TRBJ1-1	.	CASSSRTGDMNTEAFF	TGCGCCAGCAGCTCTAGGACAGGAGACATGAACACTGAAGCTTTCTTT
TRBV27	.	TRBJ1-5	.	CASSLKAPNQPQHF	TGTGCCAGCAGTTTAAAGGCCCCCAATCAGCCCCAGCATTTT
TRBV18	.	TRBJ2-3	.	CASSPLKAVTLNTDTQYF	TGTGCCAGCTCACCGTTGAAGGCAGTAACTCTCAACACAGATACGCAGTATTTT
TRBV20-1	.	TRBJ1-2	.	CSATGGYGYTF	TGCAGTGCTACCGGGGGCTATGGCTACACCTTC
TRBV19	TRBD2	TRBJ2-3	.	CATSKTSGRAERTDTQYF	TGTGCCACCTCAAAAACTAGCGGGAGGGCCGAAAGGACAGATACGCAGTATTTT
TRBV5-6	.	TRBJ2-1	once	CASSSTLRLGLINEQFF	TGTGCCAGCAGCTCAACACTCCGGCTTGGGTTAATCAATGAGCAGTTCTTC
TRBV27	.	TRBJ2-7	.	CASGLRGSGNEQYF	TGTGCCAGCGGCCTCAGGGGGAGCGGGAACGAGCAGTACTTC
TRBV5-1	.	TRBJ2-2	.	CASTSGPGTGELFF	TGCGCCAGCACCTCAGGGCCGGGCACCGGGGAGCTGTTTTTT
TRBV16	TRBD1	TRBJ2-1	.	CASSPGQGNNEQFF	TGTGCCAGCAGTCCCGGACAGGGAAACAATGAGCAGTTCTTC
TRBV27	TRBD1	TRBJ2-3	.	CASRSQGAPPDTQYF	TGTGCCAGCAGATCACAGGGGGCCCCCCCAGATACGCAGTATTTT
TRBV2	TRBD1	TRBJ1-2	.	CASSDWKGAHNGYTF	TGTGCCAGCAGTGATTGGAAGGGGGCGCATAATGGCTACACCTTC
TRBV15	.	TRBJ2-7	.	CATSRDGVAVDEQYF	TGTGCCACCAGCAGAGATGGGGTAGCGGTTGACGAGCAGTACTTC
TRBV30	.	TRBJ1-1	.	CACQWGPNTEAFF	TGTGCCTGTCAGTGGGGACCGAACACTGAAGCTTTCTTT
TRBV7-9	TRBD1	TRBJ1-4	.	CASSPRGTANEKLFF	TGTGCCAGCAGCCCGCGGGGGACAGCTAATGAAAAACTGTTTTTT
TRBV14	.	TRBJ1-1	.	CASSQVGAWGTEAFF	TGTGCCAGCAGCCAAGTTGGGGCTTGGGGCACTGAAGCTTTCTTT
TRBV4-2	.	TRBJ1-2	.	CASSQVWGQDGGYTF	TGTGCCAGCAGCCAAGTCTGGGGCCAGGATGGTGGCTACACCTTC
TRBV28	TRBD1	TRBJ1-1	.	CASSLGTGWGTEAFF	TGTGCCAGCAGTTTAGGGACAGGCTGGGGCACTGAAGCTTTCTTT
TRBV25-1	TRBD1	TRBJ1-1	.	CASSPRQGSEAFF	TGTGCCAGCAGTCCGAGACAGGGCTCTGAAGCTTTCTTT
TRBV5-6	TRBD1	TRBJ2-5	.	CASLRGQGETQYF	TGTGCCAGCCTGCGGGGACAGGGGGAGACCCAGTACTTC
TRBV5-1	.	TRBJ2-7	.	CASSLGLPSAAYEQYF	TGCGCCAGCAGCTTGGGACTGCCATCCGCCGCCTACGAGCAGTACTTC
TRBV15	.	TRBJ2-1	few	CATNLQGSSYNEQFF	TGTGCCACCAATCTTCAGGGCAGCTCCTACAATGAGCAGTTCTTC
TRBV7-3	TRBD1	TRBJ1-2	.	CASSRDREDGYTF	TGTGCCAGCAGCCGGGACAGGGAGGATGGCTACACCTTC
TRBV30	.	TRBJ2-1	once	CAWRTPSNEQFF	TGTGCCTGGAGGACACCGTCTAATGAGCAGTTCTTC
TRBV6-5	.	TRBJ1-2	.	CASRRTETNYGYTF	TGTGCCAGCAGGAGGACAGAAACTAACTATGGCTACACCTTC
TRBV11-3	.	TRBJ2-1	.	CASSSASVYNEQFF	TGTGCCAGCAGCTCTGCTAGCGTCTACAATGAGCAGTTCTTC